Listed below are T cell receptor beta chains from one sample, sequenced in a study of regulatory T cells in long-lasting Graves disease. TCRdb redid the calling of the multiplex PCR reads with MiXCR, one entry per CDR3 protein. The table lists around 510,000 distinct CDR3 sequences, 20% to 25% of them singletons. Here the sequenced sample was peripheral blood mononuclear cells (PBMCs), taken when the disease was refractory, from a patient treated with antithyroid drugs. Receptor source: a female donor with Graves disease. The CDR3 runs from the conserved cysteine through the conserved F or W. The order of the fields is J gene, D gene, V gene, clone size, CDR3 DNA, CDR3 protein. A D gene is named only where the DNA matches it firmly. Not every row has a clone size; where given, it reads once, few, many or a size class.

TRBJ1-1 | - | TRBV27 | - | TGTGCCAGCGGTCACGACGTTGACACTGAAGCTTTCTTT | CASGHDVDTEAFF
TRBJ1-2 | - | TRBV7-2 | many | TGTGCCAGCAGCTTTTTGAGCAGGGGCACTAACTATGGCTACACCTTC | CASSFLSRGTNYGYTF
TRBJ2-5 | - | TRBV5-5 | many | TGTGCCAGCAGCTTCTCGTCCGGAGCATGGGAGACCCAGTACTTC | CASSFSSGAWETQYF
TRBJ2-5 | - | TRBV28 | many | TGTGCCAGCAGTTTCCAAGCTAGTGACTCAGAGACCCAGTACTTC | CASSFQASDSETQYF
TRBJ1-5 | - | TRBV19 | few | TGTGCCAGTACTCCCTCGCCGGGATCGAGAGAGCCCCAGCATTTT | CASTPSPGSREPQHF
TRBJ2-1 | TRBD1 | TRBV6-1 | few | TGTGCCAGCAGGGGGACAGTTAGCTCCTACAATGAGCAGTTCTTC | CASRGTVSSYNEQFF
TRBJ1-5 | - | TRBV14 | - | TGTGCCAGCAGCCAGCTAGGGCGCGCTCAGCCCCAGCATTTT | CASSQLGRAQPQHF
TRBJ1-2 | - | TRBV19 | few | TGTGCCAGTAGCTTTCTAGATCCGCGAGGCTACACCTTC | CASSFLDPRGYTF
TRBJ2-2 | TRBD2 | TRBV7-2 | - | TGTGCCAGTTTAAACCTAGCGGGAAAACCCGGGGAGCTGTTTTTT | CASLNLAGKPGELFF
TRBJ1-5 | - | TRBV27 | many | TGTGCCAGCAGTTTCTCCGGGGGGAATCAGCCCCAGCATTTT | CASSFSGGNQPQHF
TRBJ1-2 | TRBD1 | TRBV6-1 | many | TGTGCCAGCAGTCCTTACAGGGGGCTAAACTATGGCTACACCTTC | CASSPYRGLNYGYTF
TRBJ2-1 | - | TRBV28 | few | TGTGCCAGCAGTTTATGGGCAGGACAGGGGGCGAAAAGCGGGAGGGCCGGGTACAATGAGCAGTTCTTC | CASSLWAGQGAKSGRAGYNEQFF
TRBJ2-5 | TRBD1 | TRBV7-8 | many | TGTGCCAGCAGCTTCACAGGGGGCGTAGAGACCCAGTACTTC | CASSFTGGVETQYF
TRBJ2-7 | TRBD2 | TRBV20-1 | - | TGCAGTGCTATAGATAAACCTAGCGGGGGATACGAGCAGTACTTC | CSAIDKPSGGYEQYF
TRBJ2-1 | - | TRBV2 | - | TGTGCCAGCAGTCCCCCGGACACGATCTCCTACAATGAGCAGTTCTTC | CASSPPDTISYNEQFF
TRBJ2-7 | TRBD1 | TRBV20-1 | many | TGCAGTGCTAGTCTGGGACAGGGGTGGTTCGAGCAGTACTTC | CSASLGQGWFEQYF
TRBJ1-6 | - | TRBV27 | few | TGTGCCAGCAGGGAAGGCGCTGGACAAATTAATTCACCCCTCCACTTT | CASREGAGQINSPLHF
TRBJ2-7 | TRBD2 | TRBV5-6 | few | TGTGCCAGCAGCCTTAGCGGGAGTTACCCCTACGAGCAGTACTTC | CASSLSGSYPYEQYF
TRBJ2-4 | - | TRBV28 | - | TGTGCCAGTGACGACCGTGGTCTGAGAAACATTCAGTACTTC | CASDDRGLRNIQYF
TRBJ1-2 | TRBD1 | TRBV7-9 | many | TGTGCCAGCAGCTCGGGGGGGGACAGGGCTGGCTACACCTTC | CASSSGGDRAGYTF
TRBJ1-2 | - | TRBV5-6 | few | TGTGCCAGCAGCTTGGTGTATGGCGACTATGGCTACACCTTC | CASSLVYGDYGYTF
TRBJ2-3 | - | TRBV27 | - | TGTGCCGGCAGTTTAATGGGACCGGGGAGCACAGATACGCAGTATTTT | CAGSLMGPGSTDTQYF
TRBJ1-2 | TRBD1 | TRBV27 | many | TGTGCCAGCAGTTTATTTGGTTCGGGGGGACAGATCTATGGCTACACCTTC | CASSLFGSGGQIYGYTF
TRBJ1-6 | - | TRBV7-9 | - | TGTGCCAGCAGCTACAGGGAGTTGAGCCTCCACTTT | CASSYRELSLHF
TRBJ2-5 | TRBD1 | TRBV28 | many | TGTGCCAGCAGTTTATCCGACAGGGGAGAGACCCAGTACTTC | CASSLSDRGETQYF